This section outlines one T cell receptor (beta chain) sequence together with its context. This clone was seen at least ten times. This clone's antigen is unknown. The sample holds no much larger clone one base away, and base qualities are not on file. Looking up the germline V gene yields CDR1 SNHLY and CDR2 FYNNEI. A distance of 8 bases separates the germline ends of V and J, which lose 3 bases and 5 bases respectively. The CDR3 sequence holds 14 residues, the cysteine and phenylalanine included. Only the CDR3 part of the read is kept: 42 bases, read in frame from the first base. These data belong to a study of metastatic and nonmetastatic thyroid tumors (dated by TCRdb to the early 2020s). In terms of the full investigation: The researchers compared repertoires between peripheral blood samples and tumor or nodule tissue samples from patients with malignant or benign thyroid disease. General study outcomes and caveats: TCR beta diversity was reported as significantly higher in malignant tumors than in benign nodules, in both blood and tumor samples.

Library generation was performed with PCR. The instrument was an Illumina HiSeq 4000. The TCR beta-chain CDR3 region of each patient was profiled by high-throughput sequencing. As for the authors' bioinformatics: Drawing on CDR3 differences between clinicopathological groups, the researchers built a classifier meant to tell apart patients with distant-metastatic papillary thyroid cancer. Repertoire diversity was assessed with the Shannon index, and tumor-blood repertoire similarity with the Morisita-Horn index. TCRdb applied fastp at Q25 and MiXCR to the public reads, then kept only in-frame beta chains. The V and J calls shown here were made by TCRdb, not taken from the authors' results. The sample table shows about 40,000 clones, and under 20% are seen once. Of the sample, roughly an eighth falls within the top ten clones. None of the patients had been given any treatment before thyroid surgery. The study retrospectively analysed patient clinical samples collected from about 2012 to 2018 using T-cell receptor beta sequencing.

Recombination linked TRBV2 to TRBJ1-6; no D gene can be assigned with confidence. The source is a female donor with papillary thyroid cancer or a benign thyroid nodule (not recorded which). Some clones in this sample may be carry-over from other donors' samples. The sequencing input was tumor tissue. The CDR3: CASSDPRDNSPLHF. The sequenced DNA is TGTGCCAGCAGTGATCCGCGGGATAATTCACCCCTCCACTTT.